These 16 T cell receptor beta chains were all obtained from the same sample, sequenced in a study of graft-versus-host responses after intestinal transplantation. Assay: immunoSEQ multiplex PCR; the TCRdb copy retains only in-frame clones and omits some. The table lists 8,000 to 10,000 clones, roughly a quarter of them singletons. Approximately 200,000 CFSE-labeled responder cells were plated with approximately 200,000 irradiated, violet-dye-labeled stimulator cells. The sample was alloreactive CD8+ T cells from a mixed lymphocyte reaction culture, taken before transplantation. Subset: CFSE-low proliferating T cells sorted from roughly 6-day pre-transplant mixed lymphocyte reaction (GvH or HvG direction). The receptors come from a human patient who was an organ donor for intestinal transplantation.

The V call is TRBV29-1, the J call TRBJ1-2; D is undetermined. The CDR3 runs 15 residues. Trimming took off 0 bases at V and 6 bases at J, with 17 bases between the two ends. Looked up from germline, CDR1 is SQVTM and CDR2 is ANQGSEA. CDR3 residues: CSVEDTVSMVHGYTF. Written as DNA, the CDR3 is TGCAGCGTTGAAGATACGGTGAGCATGGTCCATGGCTACACCTTC.

The chain joins TRBV27 to TRBJ1-5; D might be TRBD1 (5 bases). V shed 6 bases and J shed 0 bases, with 15 bases lying between them. Germline CDR1 and CDR2: MNHEY and SMNVEV (reference sequence). The CDR3 consists of 16 residues. The CDR3 sequence: CASRHPGIYSNQPQHF. The CDR3, as DNA: TGTGCCAGCAGACATCCAGGGATTTATAGCAATCAGCCCCAGCATTTT.

This clone appeared a few times. This chain connects TRBV7-6 to TRBJ2-3; perhaps TRBD2 as D (6 bases). Germline V gene data show CDR1 as SGHVS and CDR2 as FNYEAQ. The CDR3 has 16 amino acids. The V gene lost 0 bases and the J gene lost 2 bases, with 12 bases spanning the gap. DNA for the CDR3: TGTGCCAGCAGCTTAGCGGCTAGCGTAGACACAGATACGCAGTATTTT. It encodes CASSLAASVDTDTQYF.

Sample share makes this clone large. This rearrangement joins TRBV5-1 to TRBJ2-3; 9 bases map to TRBD1. Germline CDR1 SGHRS, CDR2 YFSETQ. The CDR3 consists of 14 residues. V shed 4 bases, J shed 3 bases, and the junction held 3 bases outside the gene matches. The DNA of the CDR3 is TGCGCCAGCAGCCCCGGACAGGGGACAGATACGCAGTATTTT. This translates into CASSPGQGTDTQYF.

Concerning this clone itself: Compared with germline, one end of the junction differs, possibly owing to a read error. V and J are TRBV9 and TRBJ2-3; 15 positions match TRBD2. Per the germline V gene, CDR1 is SGDLS and CDR2 is YYNGEE. This CDR3 has 17 amino acids. CDR3 DNA sequence: TGTGCCAGCAGCCTTGGACTAGCGGGAGGGCACACAGATACGCAATATTTT. The encoded protein is CASSLGLAGGHTDTQYF.

This chain connects TRBV13 to TRBJ2-1; 7 bases map to TRBD1. The J segment lost 3 bases and the V segment lost 0 bases, leaving 2 bases of the junction unmatched. The CDR3 length is 15 residues. The V gene's germline CDR1 is PRHDT and CDR2 FYEKMQ (reference sequence). The CDR3 spells CASSLGTGDYNEQFF. CDR3 coding DNA: TGTGCCAGCAGCTTAGGTACAGGGGACTACAATGAGCAGTTCTTC. Full variable domain (outside the CDR3, taken from reference TRBV13 and TRBJ2-1): AAGVIQSPRHLIKEKRETATLKCYPIPRHDTVYWYQQGPGQDPQFLISFYEKMQSDKGSIPDRFSAQQFSDYHSELNMSSLELGDSALYFCASSLGTGDYNEQFFGPGTRLTVL.

The chain employs TRBV4-2 and TRBJ2-1, with a weak D call TRBD1 (6 bases). Germline lookup yields CDR1 LGHNA and CDR2 YNFKEQ. Trimming stripped 9 bases from V and 9 bases from J, with 21 bases between. The CDR3 runs 14 residues. CDR3 protein: CASGDTGWGGEQFF. DNA for the CDR3: TGTGCCAGTGGGGATACAGGGTGGGGTGGTGAGCAGTTCTTC.

This clone is judged medium-sized. The chain recombines TRBV5-6 with TRBJ2-2; 10 bases align to TRBD1. The junction had 4 bases not matched to a gene; V was cut back by 1 base and J by 4 bases. The CDR3 covers 16 residues. The germline V gene encodes CDR1 SGHDT and CDR2 YYEEEE. Here the CDR3 DNA reads TGTGCCAGCAGCTTGTTCCGGACAGGGGGCACCGGGGAGCTGTTTTTT. Protein: CASSLFRTGGTGELFF.

This clone has a handful of counts. V is TRBV29-1 and J is TRBJ2-1; D not certain. Between the trimmed V and J ends, which lost 0 bases and 8 bases, there was a span of 8 bases. Germline lookup yields CDR1 SQVTM and CDR2 ANQGSEA. This CDR3 is 12 amino acids long. The CDR3 DNA reads as TGCAGCGTTGAAGATCTGGGGTATGAGCAGTTCTTC. Translated: CSVEDLGYEQFF.

There are a few counts of this clone. The rearrangement joins TRBV19 to TRBJ1-1; TRBD1 is a possible D gene (6 bases). Germline CDR1 reads LNHDA; CDR2 reads SQIVND (reference sequence). Trimming took 3 bases from V and 5 from J, leaving 13 bases between them. The CDR3 has 14 residues. The DNA for the CDR3 is TGTGCCAGTAGTATTTCCAGGGGTGGTACTGAAGCTTTCTTT. Translating it yields CASSISRGGTEAFF.

V and J are TRBV4-1 and TRBJ1-5, with a weak D call TRBD1 (5 bases). Trimming took off 0 bases at V and 3 bases at J, with 9 bases between the two ends. The CDR3 is 15 amino acids. In germline, CDR1 is MGHRA, CDR2 YSYEKL. The CDR3 DNA reads TGCGCCAGCAGCCAAGACAGGGCTGCCAATCAGCCCCAGCATTTT. This codes for CASSQDRAANQPQHF.

By sample share, this clone is medium-sized. The genes are TRBV5-4 and TRBJ2-7; D is ambiguous. V was shortened by 3 bases and J by 4 bases, with 5 bases between the two germline ends. The CDR3 has 11 amino acids. Looked up from germline, CDR1 is SGHNT and CDR2 is YYREEE (reference sequence). CDR3 amino acids: CASSSQYEQYF. CDR3 DNA: TGTGCCAGCAGCTCCCAGTACGAGCAGTACTTC. Full variable domain (rest looked up from reference TRBV5-4 and TRBJ2-7): ETGVTQSPTHLIKTRGQQVTLRCSSQSGHNTVSWYQQALGQGPQFIFQYYREEENGRGNFPPRFSGLQFPNYSSELNVNALELDDSALYLCASSSQYEQYFGPGTRLTVT.

This clone was seen a few times. This may stem from a read error, because a much larger clone lies one nucleotide away. The J gene is TRBJ2-1, the V gene TRBV27; D is possibly TRBD2 (6 bases). The CDR3 covers 15 residues. From germline, CDR1 is MNHEY and CDR2 SMNVEV (reference sequence). Deletions cut 8 bases from V and 4 bases from J, with 18 bases between. CDR3: CASGMGTCGYNEQFF. The CDR3 DNA follows: TGTGCCAGCGGTATGGGGACTTGCGGTTACAATGAGCAGTTCTTC.

This sequence joins TRBV13 and TRBJ1-6, with 7 bases lining up with TRBD1. The ends lost 4 bases at V and 4 bases at J; junction bases unmatched: 10. The germline gives CDR1 PRHDT, CDR2 FYEKMQ (reference sequence). The CDR3 totals 17 residues. CDR3 DNA: TGTGCCAGCAGCTCGGGACAGATACAGAAATATAATTCACCCCTCCACTTT. Its translation: CASSSGQIQKYNSPLHF.

On this clone itself: This sequence may be a read error, since a much larger clone differs from it by one base. The sample holds other DNA sequences that translate to the same CDR3. J is TRBJ1-2 and V is TRBV27, with D possibly TRBD1 on 5 matching bases. The germline V gene encodes CDR1 MNHEY and CDR2 SMNVEV (reference sequence). The CDR3 has 13 residues. The CDR3 bases are TGTGCCAGCAGTCTATCAGGGAACTATGGCTACACCTTC. Translated, it gives CASSLSGNYGYTF.

By share of the sample, this clone is medium-sized (0.01 to 0.1%). The chain combines TRBV7-6 with TRBJ2-1; D possibly corresponds to TRBD2 (6 bases). The V end was cut by 2 bases, the J end by 9 bases, with 20 bases between. This CDR3 has 16 residues. Per germline, CDR1 SGHVS and CDR2 FNYEAQ. The CDR3 nucleotides are TGTGCCAGCAGCTTACCCGTGAAGGGAGGCTTTGGTGAGCAGTTCTTC. Its protein is CASSLPVKGGFGEQFF.